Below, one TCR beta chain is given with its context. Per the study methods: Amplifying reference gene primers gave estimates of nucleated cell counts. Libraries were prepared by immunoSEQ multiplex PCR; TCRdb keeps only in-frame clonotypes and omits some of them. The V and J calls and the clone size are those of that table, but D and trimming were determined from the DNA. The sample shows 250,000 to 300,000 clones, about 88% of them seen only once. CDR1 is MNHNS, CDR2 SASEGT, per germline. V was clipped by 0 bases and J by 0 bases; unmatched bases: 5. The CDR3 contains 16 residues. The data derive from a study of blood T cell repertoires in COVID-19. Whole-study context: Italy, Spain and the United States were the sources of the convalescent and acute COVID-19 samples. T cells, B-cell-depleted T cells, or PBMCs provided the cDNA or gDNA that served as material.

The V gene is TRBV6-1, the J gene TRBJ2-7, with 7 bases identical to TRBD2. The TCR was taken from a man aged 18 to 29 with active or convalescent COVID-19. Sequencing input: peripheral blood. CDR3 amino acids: CASSEALRGDSYEQYF. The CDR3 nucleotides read TGTGCCAGCAGTGAAGCGCTTCGGGGGGACTCCTACGAGCAGTACTTC.